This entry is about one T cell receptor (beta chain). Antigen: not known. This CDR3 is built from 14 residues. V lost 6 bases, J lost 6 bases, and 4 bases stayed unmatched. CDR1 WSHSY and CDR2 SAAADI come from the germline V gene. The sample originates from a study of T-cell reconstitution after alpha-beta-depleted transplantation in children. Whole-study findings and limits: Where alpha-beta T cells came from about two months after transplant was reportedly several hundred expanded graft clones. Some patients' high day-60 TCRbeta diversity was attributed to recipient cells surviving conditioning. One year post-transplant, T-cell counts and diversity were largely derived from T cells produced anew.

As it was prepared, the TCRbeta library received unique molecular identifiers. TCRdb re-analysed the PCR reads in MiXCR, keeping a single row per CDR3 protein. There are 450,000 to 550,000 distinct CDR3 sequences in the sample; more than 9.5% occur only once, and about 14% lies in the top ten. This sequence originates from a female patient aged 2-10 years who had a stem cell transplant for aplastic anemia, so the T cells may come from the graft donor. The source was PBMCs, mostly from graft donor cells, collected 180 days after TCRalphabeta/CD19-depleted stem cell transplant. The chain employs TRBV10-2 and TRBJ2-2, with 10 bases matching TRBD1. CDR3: CASRTGQGAGELFF. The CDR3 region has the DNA TGCGCCAGCAGGACCGGACAGGGGGCCGGGGAGCTGTTTTTT.